These 4 T cell receptor beta chains came from one sample sequenced in a study of T cells expressing NK-cell markers. Reprocessing the 5' RACE reads, TCRdb reports a single entry for every CDR3 protein and omits DNA. The sample's table shows 250,000 to 300,000 distinct CDR3 sequences. Source material: blood T cells: a sorted CD56 or NKG2C T cell subset, CD4+ or CD8+ T cells, or bulk PBMC T cells (not recorded which). The origin of the receptors is a man aged 18 to 30 in good health.

J is TRBJ2-3 and V is TRBV6-2 or TRBV6-3. This CDR3 has 14 amino acids. Germline V gene sequence: CDR1 MNHEY, CDR2 SVGEGT. The CDR3 sequence: CASSSQRATDTQYF.

The CDR3 sequence: CAISGATGQTYNEQFF. The chain links TRBV10-3 to TRBJ2-1; TCRdb picks TRBD1, but there is no DNA to check that call. Germline values: CDR1 ENHRY, CDR2 SYGVKD. The CDR3 covers 16 residues.

The gene calls are TRBV12-3 or TRBV12-4 and TRBJ1-4. The CDR3 covers 13 residues. The CDR3 reads CASSQSTNEKLFF.

This sequence joins TRBV4-1 and TRBJ1-4. The CDR3 runs to 16 residues. Germline CDR1 is MGHRA and CDR2 is YSYEKL. The CDR3 is CASSHPTQKENEKLFF.